The next 6 T cell receptor beta chains were all read from a single sample in a study of blood T cell repertoires in COVID-19 (dated by TCRdb to the early 2020s). Library creation used the immunoSEQ multiplex PCR assay. The clones in this table, taken by TCRdb from immuneACCESS, are in-frame only. Not every clone is retained; where verified, under half of the shortfall comes from an unresolved V gene, and the cause of the rest is unknown. In this sample the table shows about 190,000 clones, around 83% of which occur a single time. The ten largest clones capture roughly 5% of the sample. The sequencing input was peripheral blood. The receptors here all came from a woman of 80 years or more with acute or convalescent COVID-19.

In this sample, this clone turned up a few times. The CDR3 reads CASSLLAGAIDTQYF. CDR3 DNA: TGTGCCAGCAGCCTACTAGCGGGAGCTATAGATACGCAGTATTTT. The V call is TRBV7-3, the J call TRBJ2-3; 11 bases map to TRBD2. In germline, CDR1 is SGHTA, CDR2 FQGTGA. V was pared by 5 bases and J by 5 bases, with 6 bases of the junction left unmatched. The CDR3 contains 15 residues.

This clone was seen more than once but under ten times. The chain has TRBV28 and TRBJ2-3; D is undetermined. Between the trimmed V and J ends, which lost 6 bases and 6 bases, there was a span of 10 bases. CDR1 and CDR2 from the germline V gene are MDHEN and SYDVKM. This CDR3 spans 12 amino acids. The CDR3: CASRKLLDTQYF. DNA for the CDR3: TGTGCCAGCAGAAAGCTCCTGGATACGCAGTATTTT.

V and J are TRBV7-2 and TRBJ1-2; 9 bases map to TRBD1. J was trimmed by 8 bases and V by 1 base; bases with no gene match: 8. Per the germline V gene, CDR1 is SGHTA and CDR2 is FQGNSA. The CDR3 totals 15 residues. The CDR3 bases are TGTGCCAGCAGCTTAGATGGGACAGGGAGATTGGGCTACACCTTC. It encodes CASSLDGTGRLGYTF.

This chain joins TRBV15 and TRBJ1-4; 7 bases align to TRBD1. Per germline, CDR1 LNHNV and CDR2 YYDKDF (reference sequence). This CDR3 is built from 17 residues. Losses at the gene ends were 2 bases for V and 4 bases for J; bases not matched to a gene: 10. CDR3 bases: TGTGCCACCAGCAGACACGGGACAGCAGAACGTAATGAAAAACTGTTTTTT. It yields the protein CATSRHGTAERNEKLFF.

The chain has TRBV18 and TRBJ2-7; D may be TRBD2 (6 bases). This CDR3 is 14 amino acids long. Trimming took off 3 bases at V and 6 bases at J, with 15 bases between the two ends. Germline loops: CDR1 KGHSH, CDR2 LQKENI. This chain's CDR3 is CASSPMTSYSEQYF. The DNA for the CDR3 is TGTGCCAGCTCACCTATGACTAGTTACTCCGAGCAGTACTTC.

This chain connects TRBV6-6 to TRBJ1-5; D unclear. Trimming removed 8 bases at V and 3 bases at J, with 8 bases between. Germline CDR1 and CDR2: MNHNY and SVGAGI (reference sequence). The CDR3 contains 12 residues. This chain's CDR3 is CASGLDNQPQHF. The CDR3 coding sequence is TGTGCCAGCGGACTGGACAATCAGCCCCAGCATTTT.